Each of the 6 T cell receptor beta chains below was sequenced from the same sample in a study of blood T cell repertoires in COVID-19. The protocol was immunoSEQ multiplex PCR, while the TCRdb copy is restricted to in-frame clones and leaves out a portion. The sample consists of 100,000 to 120,000 clones, over 75% of them appearing once. Sequencing was carried out using peripheral blood. These receptor sequences come from a man in his forties or fifties with acute or convalescent COVID-19.

V is TRBV5-4 and J is TRBJ1-6; D is possibly TRBD1 (6 bases). The germline V gene has CDR1 SGHNT and CDR2 YYREEE (reference sequence). This CDR3 is built from 14 residues. V was shortened by 0 bases and J by 7 bases, with 8 bases between the two germline ends. Written as DNA, the CDR3 is TGTGCCAGCAGCTTGGAAGGGGGAAATTCACCCCTCCACTTT. Its protein product is CASSLEGGNSPLHF.

The chain employs TRBV19 and TRBJ2-2; perhaps TRBD2 as D (6 bases). The CDR3 loop spans 18 amino acids. Germline V CDR1 and CDR2: LNHDA, SQIVND (reference sequence). V was shortened by 7 bases and J by 1 base, with 22 bases between the two germline ends. CDR3 region: CASNPLGLAQVNTGELFF. The DNA of the CDR3 is TGTGCCAGTAACCCCCTAGGGCTAGCGCAAGTGAACACCGGGGAGCTGTTTTTT.

This chain's CDR3 is CASSLGGQPEAFF. The CDR3 DNA reads as TGTGCCAGCAGCTTAGGAGGACAGCCTGAAGCTTTCTTT. The V call is TRBV7-9, the J call TRBJ1-1, with D maybe TRBD1 (6 bases). The length of the CDR3 is 13 residues. Germline assignment: CDR1 SEHNR and CDR2 FQNEAQ (reference sequence). V shed 1 base and J shed 6 bases, with 9 bases lying between them.

This chain joins TRBV6-4 and TRBJ2-2, with D unresolved. Germline V lookup: CDR1 MRHNA, CDR2 SNTAGT. The V and J ends lost 5 bases and 0 bases respectively, with 10 bases between them. This CDR3 has 15 amino acids. In nucleotides, the CDR3 is TGTGCCAGCAGTCCAGGCAATTCGAACACCGGGGAGCTGTTTTTT. It codes for CASSPGNSNTGELFF.

The chain joins TRBV5-1 to TRBJ2-5, with TRBD1 as a possible D gene (5 bases). The CDR3 is 15 amino acids. Germline CDR1 and CDR2: SGHRS and YFSETQ. Trimming pared 5 bases from V and 1 base from J, leaving 15 bases between. In nucleotides, the CDR3 is TGCGCCAGCAGACCCACAGGTATAGCCCAAGAGACCCAGTACTTC. Its protein is CASRPTGIAQETQYF.

CDR3 amino acids: CASSLAGQGMRDIQYF. The CDR3 DNA reads as TGTGCCAGCAGCTTAGCGGGACAGGGGATGAGGGACATTCAGTACTTC. This chain connects TRBV11-3 to TRBJ2-4; 10 nucleotides line up with TRBD1. Looked up from germline, CDR1 is SGHNT and CDR2 is YENEEA. V lost 1 base to trimming and J lost 8 bases; unmatched junction nucleotides: 8. The CDR3 has 16 residues.